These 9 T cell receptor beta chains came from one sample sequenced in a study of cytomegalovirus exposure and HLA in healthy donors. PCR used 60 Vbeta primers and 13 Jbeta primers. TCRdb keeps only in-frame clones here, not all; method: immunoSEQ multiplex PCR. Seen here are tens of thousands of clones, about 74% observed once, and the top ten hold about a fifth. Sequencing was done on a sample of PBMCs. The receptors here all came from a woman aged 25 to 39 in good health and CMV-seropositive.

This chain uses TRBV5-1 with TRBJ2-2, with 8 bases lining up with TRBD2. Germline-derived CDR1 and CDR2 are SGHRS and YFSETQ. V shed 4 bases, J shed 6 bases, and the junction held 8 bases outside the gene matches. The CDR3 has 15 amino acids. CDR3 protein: CASSTGTSRSGELFF. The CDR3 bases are TGCGCCAGCAGCACCGGGACTAGTAGATCCGGGGAGCTGTTTTTT.

CDR3 in amino acids: CASSLWEGGYEQYF. The CDR3 nucleotides read TGTGCCAGCAGCTTGTGGGAGGGCGGCTACGAGCAGTACTTC. The rearrangement links TRBV13 to TRBJ2-7; 7 bases line up with TRBD2. This CDR3 region has 14 residues. V gave up 3 bases and J gave up 3 bases; unmatched junction bases: 5. CDR1 PRHDT and CDR2 FYEKMQ come from the germline V gene (reference sequence).

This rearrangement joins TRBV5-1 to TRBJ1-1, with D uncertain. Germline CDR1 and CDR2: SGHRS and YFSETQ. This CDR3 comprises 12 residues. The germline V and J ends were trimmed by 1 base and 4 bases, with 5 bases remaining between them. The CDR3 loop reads CASSLRGTEAFF. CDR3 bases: TGCGCCAGCAGCTTGCGGGGCACTGAAGCTTTCTTT.

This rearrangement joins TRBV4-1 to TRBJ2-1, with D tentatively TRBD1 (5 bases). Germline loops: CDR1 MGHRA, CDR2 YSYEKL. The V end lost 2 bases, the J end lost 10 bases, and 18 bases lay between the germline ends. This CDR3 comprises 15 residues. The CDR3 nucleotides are TGCGCCAGCAGCCAATCAGCAGGGATGTACCTGGAGCAGTTCTTC. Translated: CASSQSAGMYLEQFF.

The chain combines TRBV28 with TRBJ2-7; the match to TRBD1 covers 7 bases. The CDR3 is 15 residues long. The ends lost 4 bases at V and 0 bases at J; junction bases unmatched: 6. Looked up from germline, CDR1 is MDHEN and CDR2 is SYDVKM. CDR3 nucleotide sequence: TGTGCCAGCAGTTCCGGGACAGTTAGCTCCTACGAGCAGTACTTC. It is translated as CASSSGTVSSYEQYF.

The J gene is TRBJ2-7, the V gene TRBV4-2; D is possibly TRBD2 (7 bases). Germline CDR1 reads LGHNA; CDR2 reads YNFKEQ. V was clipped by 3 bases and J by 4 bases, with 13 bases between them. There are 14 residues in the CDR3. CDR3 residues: CASSQSSGQYEQYF. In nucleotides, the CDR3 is TGTGCCAGCAGCCAGTCTAGCGGACAGTACGAGCAGTACTTC.

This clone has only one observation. The DNA for the CDR3 is TGTGCCAGCAGTGAAGCGGGTACCGACTACTATGGCTACACCTTC. Its protein product is CASSEAGTDYYGYTF. This chain joins TRBV6-1 and TRBJ1-2; D not resolved. Between the trimmed V and J ends, which lost 0 bases and 3 bases, there was a span of 11 bases. From germline, CDR1 is MNHNS and CDR2 SASEGT. This CDR3 region has 15 residues.

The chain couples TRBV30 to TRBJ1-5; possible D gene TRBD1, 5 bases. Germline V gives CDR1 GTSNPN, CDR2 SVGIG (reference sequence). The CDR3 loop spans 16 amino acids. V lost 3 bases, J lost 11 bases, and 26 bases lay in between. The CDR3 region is CAWSQGFGRGGMAQHF. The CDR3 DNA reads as TGTGCCTGGAGCCAAGGATTCGGACGTGGGGGGATGGCCCAGCATTTT.

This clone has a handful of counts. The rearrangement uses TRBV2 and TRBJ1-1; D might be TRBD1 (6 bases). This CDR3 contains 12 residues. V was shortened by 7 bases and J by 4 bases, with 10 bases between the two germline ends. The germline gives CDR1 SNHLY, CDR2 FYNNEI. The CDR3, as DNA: TGTGCCAGCACCATAGGGGGCACTGAAGCTTTCTTT. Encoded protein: CASTIGGTEAFF.